This TCR beta chain was identified during a study of T cell responses to AZD1222 COVID-19 vaccine listed by TCRdb under 2021. About the investigation overall: AZD1222 recipients whose second dose came at about 4 weeks and those whose second dose came at about 12 weeks were combined into one group, since spike-specific TCR depth and breadth did not differ between the two schedules. TCR sequencing was performed for 230 to 250 trial participants, of whom 200 to 220 were given two doses of AZD1222 and 26 were given two doses of MenACWY control vaccine. Enrollment into the trials was organized by age into subgroups of 18-55, 56-69 and 70-plus years, and those subgroups contained roughly 150, 30 and 60 TCR-sequenced participants, respectively.

V and J lose 3 bases and 4 bases, and a span of 15 bases separates them. For CDR1 and CDR2, the germline V gene lists KGHSH and LQKENI. From the cysteine up to the phenylalanine, the CDR3 has a length of 15 residues. The retained sequence is limited to the CDR3, 45 bases, with the frame set at the first base. Study-level results and caveats: Conclusions about previously exposed vaccinees are limited, since just five to seven AZD1222 recipients were seropositive for SARS-CoV-2 at baseline. The 56-69-year group was small, and its depth increase did not reach significance, likely because of low power. Vaccine-associated CD4 TCRs spanned the whole spike protein, with dominant responses in regions 160-218 and 743-854. Because no day 14 peak-response samples were available, the repertoires could be characterized only after the peak T cell response. A significant rise in spike-specific TCR breadth and depth was observed after two AZD1222 doses relative to day 0 and relative to MenACWY recipients. Most participants were white British and females outnumbered males, and the authors suggested that clonal diversity may have been underestimated. Epitopes outside the regions mutated in the B.1.351 and B.1.1.7 variants were reportedly recognized by nearly half of the unique spike-specific TCRs.

This specimen's time point label, interpreted: baseline before first vaccination. The vaccinee samples were drawn from two UK trials, COV001 and COV002, one of which was a single-blind randomized controlled phase 2/3 trial testing AZD1222 (ChAdOx1 nCoV-19) in healthy adults. For TCRbeta chain sequencing, PBMC samples from trial participants were taken at day 0 and at day 28 after the second dose. The CDR3 regions of human TCRbeta chains were subjected to immunosequencing. Per the source publication's procedure: TCRs in the repertoires were matched against a reference library of SARS-CoV-2-specific TCRs that had been generated with the MIRA antigen-specificity platform. Breadth was defined as the fraction of unique TCRs that were SARS-CoV-2-associated. Depth was defined as the fraction of total T cells that were SARS-CoV-2-associated. Each spike-specific TCR was assigned to its reactive spike region and to a CD4 or CD8 class using the MIRA data. Log10-transformed breadth and depth values were compared by one-way ANOVA with Sidak's multiple comparisons tests. The source is immuneACCESS, and TCRdb retained only in-frame sequences with V and J called. Part of the clones is not carried over; for the studies checked, unresolved V genes explain less than half of this, and the remainder is unexplained. The D gene and trimming were derived from the DNA, and the V and J assignments and clone size from that table. In this sample the table shows about 140,000 clones, 89% of which occur a single time. About 4.5% of the sample lies in the top ten.

This clone has more than one count but fewer than ten. Its antigen specificity is not known. No quality values exist for individual bases; no much larger clone is one base distant. This sequence uses TRBV18 and TRBJ1-1, with no confident D gene call. The TCR sequence derives from an adult in good health. This sample comprised peripheral blood, obtained on day 0 of AZD1222 vaccination. The CDR3 region has the sequence CASSPNSNPSTEAFF. DNA sequence: TGTGCCAGCTCACCCAACAGCAATCCCAGCACTGAAGCTTTCTTT.